The clone carrying this T cell receptor beta chain was found a few times. V lost 1 base and J 4 bases, leaving 13 bases between the germline ends. This CDR3 has 15 residues. Germline V lookup: CDR1 KGHSH, CDR2 LQKENI. This entry belongs to a study of cytomegalovirus exposure and HLA in healthy donors. The PCR ran on 60 Vbeta and 13 Jbeta primers. Here immunoSEQ multiplex PCR was the method, and the copy in TCRdb shows in-frame clones only, minus some. The data show about 150,000 clones, with 76% seen just once and about 1.8% held by the top ten. The chain combines TRBV18 with TRBJ1-1, with a tentative D call TRBD1 (6 bases). Sequenced: PBMCs. The TCR originated in a female donor in good health and CMV-seropositive. CDR3 region: CASSPQGVRGTEAFF. The DNA for the CDR3 is TGTGCCAGCTCACCACAGGGGGTAAGGGGCACTGAAGCTTTCTTT.